The rows below give T cell receptor beta chains drawn from one sample of a study of blood T cell repertoires in COVID-19. Produced via immunoSEQ multiplex PCR; TCRdb's table is partial and in-frame only. In the table there are just over 250,000 clones, 91% of which are singletons. The sequenced material came from peripheral blood. These receptors came from a young adult with COVID-19, enrolled during active disease. Both conserved end residues are part of each CDR3. A D gene is named only where the DNA matches it firmly. Size values are once, few and many counts, or a class for expanded clones, and some rows have none.

clone_size | j_call | v_call | d_call | cdr3_aa | cdr3_nt
NA | TRBJ1-2 | TRBV19 | NA | CASMAGNYGYTF | TGTGCCAGTATGGCAGGCAACTATGGCTACACCTTC
NA | TRBJ2-3 | TRBV6-2/TRBV6-3 | TRBD2 | CASSYFGRGADTQYF | TGTGCCAGCAGTTACTTCGGGAGGGGGGCAGATACGCAGTATTTT
NA | TRBJ2-1 | TRBV28 | NA | CASSYVPFGPVYNEQFF | TGTGCCAGCAGTTACGTCCCGTTTGGGCCAGTTTACAATGAGCAGTTCTTC
NA | TRBJ2-2 | TRBV6-4 | TRBD1 | CASSDSTGGGELFF | TGTGCCAGCAGTGACTCGACAGGGGGCGGGGAGCTGTTTTTT
NA | TRBJ1-1 | TRBV2 | TRBD1 | CASSTQGASTEAFF | TGTGCCAGCAGTACACAGGGGGCCAGCACTGAAGCTTTCTTT
once | TRBJ1-6 | TRBV24-1 | TRBD1 | CATSTGQDNSPLHF | TGTGCCACCTCAACGGGACAGGATAATTCACCCCTCCACTTT
NA | TRBJ2-1 | TRBV19 | TRBD2 | CASKRAGASSYNEQFF | TGTGCCAGTAAGAGAGCGGGAGCTAGCTCCTACAATGAGCAGTTCTTC
NA | TRBJ1-1 | TRBV24-1 | NA | CATRDTLTTEAFF | TGTGCCACCAGGGACACGCTGACCACTGAAGCTTTCTTT
once | TRBJ2-5 | TRBV5-1 | NA | CASSLGLLQETQYF | TGCGCCAGCAGCCTAGGACTCCTTCAAGAGACCCAGTACTTC
once | TRBJ2-7 | TRBV6-5 | TRBD2 | CATARLAGVPYEQYF | TGTGCCACAGCTCGACTAGCGGGCGTTCCCTACGAGCAGTACTTC
NA | TRBJ2-6 | TRBV9 | NA | CASRGQAYSGANVLTF | TGTGCCAGCCGGGGTCAGGCATACTCTGGGGCCAACGTCCTGACTTTC
NA | TRBJ1-6 | TRBV6-5 | NA | CASSYGSGFNSPLHF | TGTGCCAGCAGTTACGGGTCAGGATTTAATTCACCCCTCCACTTT
NA | TRBJ1-2 | TRBV7-6 | TRBD1 | CASSPWDRDYGYTF | TGTGCCAGCAGCCCGTGGGACAGGGACTATGGCTACACCTTC
NA | TRBJ2-1 | TRBV27 | NA | CASMSGYYEQFF | TGTGCCAGCATGTCAGGATACTATGAGCAGTTCTTC
NA | TRBJ2-7 | TRBV5-1 | TRBD1 | CASSAGPGGTGGTYEQYF | TGCGCCAGCAGCGCGGGACCCGGGGGGACAGGGGGCACGTACGAGCAGTACTTC
NA | TRBJ1-1 | TRBV7-3 | NA | CASSLRGETEAFF | TGTGCCAGCAGCTTAAGGGGGGAGACTGAAGCTTTCTTT
NA | TRBJ2-1 | TRBV27 | TRBD2 | CASSEAASGYNEQFF | TGTGCCAGCAGTGAAGCGGCTAGCGGCTACAATGAGCAGTTCTTC
NA | TRBJ2-1 | TRBV5-1 | TRBD2 | CASSLTSSGSYNEQFF | TGCGCCAGCAGCTTGACGTCGAGCGGGAGCTACAATGAGCAGTTCTTC
once | TRBJ2-7 | TRBV5-1 | NA | CASSLGRGVNTEQYF | TGCGCCAGCAGCTTGGGCCGGGGAGTAAACACCGAGCAGTACTTC
NA | TRBJ1-1 | TRBV6-5 | NA | CASSYLLGGGNTEAFF | TGTGCCAGCAGTTACCTCCTAGGGGGGGGGAACACTGAAGCTTTCTTT
NA | TRBJ2-2 | TRBV5-1 | TRBD2 | CASSLNIAGPGELFF | TGCGCCAGCAGCTTGAACATAGCGGGACCCGGGGAGCTGTTTTTT
NA | TRBJ2-7 | TRBV27 | TRBD1 | CASSPGTGGYEQYF | TGTGCCAGCAGTCCCGGGACAGGGGGTTACGAGCAGTACTTC
NA | TRBJ1-1 | TRBV3-1/TRBV3-2 | NA | CASSPPQYSGTEAFF | TGTGCCAGCAGCCCTCCCCAGTATTCTGGCACTGAAGCTTTCTTT
NA | TRBJ1-1 | TRBV28 | TRBD1 | CASSFTGGTEAFF | TGTGCCAGCAGTTTTACAGGGGGCACTGAAGCTTTCTTT
NA | TRBJ1-1 | TRBV20-1 | NA | CSANRGWEAFF | TGCAGTGCTAATCGGGGTTGGGAAGCTTTCTTT
once | TRBJ2-3 | TRBV27 | NA | CASASRGGTDTQYF | TGTGCCAGCGCTTCACGAGGAGGCACAGATACGCAGTATTTT
NA | TRBJ2-3 | TRBV7-3 | NA | CASSRAGHTDTQYF | TGTGCCAGCAGTCGGGCGGGGCACACAGATACGCAGTATTTT
NA | TRBJ2-3 | TRBV11-2 | TRBD2 | CASSFDGMVAGTSTDTQYF | TGTGCCAGCAGCTTCGATGGTATGGTAGCGGGAACTAGCACAGATACGCAGTATTTT
NA | TRBJ2-1 | TRBV27 | TRBD2 | CASSRKREWDEQFF | TGTGCCAGCAGTCGGAAGCGGGAGTGGGATGAGCAGTTCTTC
NA | TRBJ2-7 | TRBV4-1 | TRBD2 | CASSPKGGTSRYEQYF | TGCGCCAGCAGCCCTAAAGGAGGGACTAGCAGGTACGAGCAGTACTTC
NA | TRBJ2-3 | TRBV28 | NA | CASRRTTSTDTQYF | TGTGCCAGCAGAAGAACGACTAGCACAGATACGCAGTATTTT
NA | TRBJ2-7 | TRBV19 | NA | CASSTQGSAYEQYF | TGTGCCAGTAGTACCCAGGGGTCAGCCTACGAGCAGTACTTC
NA | TRBJ1-2 | TRBV5-8 | NA | CASSLARRANYGYTF | TGTGCCAGCAGCTTGGCCCGTCGAGCTAACTATGGCTACACCTTC
NA | TRBJ1-2 | TRBV5-1 | NA | CASSLDASGYTF | TGCGCCAGCAGCTTGGACGCGAGTGGCTACACCTTC
NA | TRBJ2-5 | TRBV11-2 | NA | CASSLAFAETQYF | TGTGCCAGCAGCTTAGCCTTTGCGGAGACCCAGTACTTC
NA | TRBJ2-3 | TRBV4-1 | NA | CASSQDYITDTQYF | TGCGCCAGCAGCCAAGATTACATCACAGATACGCAGTATTTT
NA | TRBJ2-1 | TRBV5-1 | TRBD2 | CASSPGTSGRNNEQFF | TGCGCCAGCAGCCCCGGGACTAGCGGGAGAAACAATGAGCAGTTCTTC
NA | TRBJ1-3 | TRBV9 | NA | CASSPSTLEGNTIYF | TGTGCCAGCAGCCCCTCGACTTTAGAGGGAAACACCATATATTTT
NA | TRBJ1-4 | TRBV9 | NA | CASSVGDGGANEKLFF | TGTGCCAGCAGCGTAGGGGATGGGGGCGCTAATGAAAAACTGTTTTTT
NA | TRBJ1-5 | TRBV24-1 | NA | CATREDWAGNQPQHF | TGTGCCACCCGGGAGGATTGGGCCGGCAATCAGCCCCAGCATTTT
NA | TRBJ2-1 | TRBV11-2 | TRBD2 | CASIGTSDVEQFF | TGTGCCAGCATCGGGACTAGCGATGTTGAGCAGTTCTTC
NA | TRBJ2-5 | TRBV9 | NA | CASSRGATAGDEETQYF | TGTGCCAGCAGCCGGGGGGCAACTGCGGGAGACGAGGAGACCCAGTACTTC
few | TRBJ1-1 | TRBV29-1 | NA | CSVDTLNTEAFF | TGCAGCGTGGACACCCTGAACACTGAAGCTTTCTTT
NA | TRBJ2-1 | TRBV14 | NA | CASSQFLDSGEFF | TGTGCCAGCAGCCAATTTTTAGACTCCGGGGAGTTCTTC
NA | TRBJ1-2 | TRBV28 | NA | CASSWGGPYGYTF | TGTGCCAGCAGTTGGGGAGGACCCTATGGCTACACCTTC
NA | TRBJ2-7 | TRBV6-5 | TRBD1 | CASSYPGQGIYEQYF | TGTGCCAGCAGTTACCCGGGACAGGGTATCTACGAGCAGTACTTC
NA | TRBJ2-3 | TRBV6-2/TRBV6-3 | TRBD2 | CASSGTSTRDTQYF | TGTGCCAGCAGTGGGACTAGCACTAGAGATACGCAGTATTTT
once | TRBJ2-7 | TRBV27 | TRBD2 | CASSELLTSGIPYEQYF | TGTGCCAGCAGTGAACTCTTGACTAGCGGGATTCCATACGAGCAGTACTTC
NA | TRBJ2-1 | TRBV24-1 | NA | CATSDQSGILEQFF | TGTGCCACCAGTGACCAGTCCGGGATTCTTGAGCAGTTCTTC
NA | TRBJ2-7 | TRBV11-2 | TRBD1 | CASSLLSGTGTYEQYF | TGTGCCAGCAGCCTCCTCTCCGGGACAGGAACCTACGAGCAGTACTTC
NA | TRBJ1-6 | TRBV2 | NA | CASSTGTNSPLHF | TGTGCCAGCAGCACAGGGACGAATTCACCCCTCCACTTT